This record looks at one T cell receptor (beta chain) sequence and its context. Profiling relied on immunoSEQ multiplex PCR, and the TCRdb table lists in-frame clones only, not all of them. Found here are 300,000 to 450,000 clones, more than 65% of them singletons; the top ten hold roughly 1.2%. The data were taken from a study of blood T cell repertoires in COVID-19. Study as a whole: PBMCs, B-cell-depleted T cells, or T cells were the source of the cDNA or gDNA that made up the material.

V shed 6 bases and J 2 bases; nucleotides not matched to a gene: 6. The CDR3 runs 14 residues. Germline V CDR1 and CDR2: MNHEY, SVGAGI. This TCR was recovered from a human donor with acute or convalescent COVID-19. The donor label of this sample is uncertain. The chain recombines TRBV6-5 with TRBJ1-2; 7 nucleotides align to TRBD1. The sample comprised peripheral blood. CDR3 protein: CASRPGQTNYGYTF. The CDR3 DNA sequence: TGTGCCAGCAGGCCGGGACAGACGAACTATGGCTACACCTTC.